The entry below describes one TCR beta chain. No antigen is known for it. The data originate from a study of cytotoxic CD8 clonotypes in ibrutinib-treated CLL. Whole-study context: Roughly 25 partial and 2 complete responses; at median about 63 months, roughly 15 remitted, about twelve progressed. Whole-study results and caveats: Clonality (at baseline) was higher than in age-matched healthy donors and tracked circulating CD8+ T-cell counts.

Libraries were prepared by immunoSEQ multiplex PCR; TCRdb keeps only in-frame clonotypes and omits some of them. The sample carries about 140,000 clones, approximately 80% recorded once. Germline V gene sequence: CDR1 GTSNPN, CDR2 SVGIG (reference sequence). V lost 5 bases and J lost 0; bases outside the gene matches: 7. The CDR3 has 14 amino acids. The chain joins TRBV30 to TRBJ2-7; TRBD2 matches 7 bases. This sequence originates from a human donor with chronic lymphocytic leukemia. Material: PBMCs, obtained after 36 months of ibrutinib treatment. The CDR3 sequence: CAWSVGGNSYEQYF. CDR3 DNA sequence: TGTGCCTGGTCCGTGGGGGGGAACTCCTACGAGCAGTACTTC.